This is a list of T cell receptor beta chains from one sample in a study of radiotherapy plus CTLA-4 blockade in lung cancer. TCRdb's copy holds only in-frame clones and misses some; the assay was immunoSEQ multiplex PCR. The data show about 36,000 clones, with approximately 77% seen just once and roughly 10% held by the top ten. The sample was peripheral blood, taken from a patient treated with radiotherapy plus ipilimumab. The receptors shown here come from a human donor with non-small cell lung cancer who had stable disease on radiotherapy plus ipilimumab. Both conserved end residues are part of each CDR3. Fields, in order: D gene, clone size, J gene, V gene, CDR3 protein, CDR3 DNA. A D gene is named only where the DNA matches it firmly. Clone size is given for some rows only: seen once, a few or many times, or a class if the clone is expanded.

-	few	TRBJ1-6	TRBV7-9	CASSLEQGSPLHF	TGTGCCAGCAGCTTAGAACAGGGATCACCCCTCCACTTT
-	-	TRBJ1-6	TRBV7-2	CASSSDNSPLHF	TGTGCCAGCAGCTCTGATAATTCACCCCTCCACTTT
TRBD1	few	TRBJ1-2	TRBV2	CASSGNAGGVYYGYTF	TGTGCCAGCAGTGGAAACGCAGGGGGCGTCTACTATGGCTACACCTTC
TRBD1	-	TRBJ1-2	TRBV9	CASSPDREYGYTF	TGTGCCAGCAGCCCGGACAGGGAATATGGCTACACCTTC
-	few	TRBJ1-1	TRBV5-1	CASNGGGMNTEAFF	TGCGCCAGCAACGGCGGGGGAATGAACACTGAAGCTTTCTTT
TRBD1	-	TRBJ1-2	TRBV18	CASSPGLIGGADNYGYTF	TGTGCCAGCTCACCAGGGTTGATAGGGGGCGCCGATAACTATGGCTACACCTTC
TRBD1	-	TRBJ2-7	TRBV27	CASSRDRRFYEQYF	TGTGCCAGCAGCCGGGACAGGAGATTCTACGAGCAGTACTTC
TRBD1	-	TRBJ1-1	TRBV27	CASSLRGTARGTEAFF	TGTGCCAGCAGCCTACGAGGGACAGCTAGGGGCACTGAAGCTTTCTTT
TRBD1	-	TRBJ1-6	TRBV11-3	CASSPGQGDYSPLHF	TGTGCCAGCAGCCCAGGACAGGGGGATTATTCACCCCTCCACTTT
-	-	TRBJ1-6	TRBV5-1	CASSPGARAGAPLHF	TGCGCCAGCAGCCCTGGGGCCAGGGCGGGGGCACCCCTCCACTTT
TRBD1	once	TRBJ2-1	TRBV19	CASSRSGTGGVYNEQFF	TGTGCCAGTAGCCGATCCGGGACAGGGGGCGTTTACAATGAGCAGTTCTTC
-	-	TRBJ2-1	TRBV5-1	CASSLGQGRVNEQFF	TGCGCCAGCAGCTTAGGCCAAGGTCGGGTCAATGAGCAGTTCTTC
TRBD2	-	TRBJ2-1	TRBV11-1	CASSYPAGRGGTYNEQFF	TGTGCCAGCAGCTATCCCGCGGGACGGGGGGGAACCTACAATGAGCAGTTCTTC
TRBD2	-	TRBJ2-1	TRBV10-3	CAISELAGAHNEQFF	TGTGCCATCAGTGAACTAGCGGGGGCCCACAATGAGCAGTTCTTC
-	once	TRBJ1-2	TRBV18	CASSPGAGAGFADGYTF	TGTGCCAGCTCACCTGGGGCAGGGGCAGGGTTTGCGGATGGCTACACCTTC
-	-	TRBJ1-2	TRBV7-3	CASSLGQNYGYTF	TGTGCCAGCAGCTTGGGACAAAACTATGGCTACACCTTC
TRBD1	-	TRBJ2-3	TRBV2	CASRYTGGTDTQYF	TGTGCCAGCAGATACACAGGGGGCACAGATACGCAGTATTTT
TRBD1	-	TRBJ1-2	TRBV30	CAWSLTGNYGYTF	TGTGCCTGGAGTCTGACAGGGAACTATGGCTACACCTTC
TRBD2	-	TRBJ2-5	TRBV14	CASSQVRGGGETQYF	TGTGCCAGCAGCCAAGTTCGTGGGGGGGGAGAGACCCAGTACTTC
TRBD2	-	TRBJ2-1	TRBV28	CASRPRLAGGQDEQFF	TGTGCCAGCAGACCCCGACTAGCGGGGGGCCAGGATGAGCAGTTCTTC
-	-	TRBJ1-2	TRBV25-1	CASTLGGPTNYGYTF	TGTGCCAGCACCTTGGGGGGACCTACTAACTATGGCTACACCTTC
-	-	TRBJ2-3	TRBV5-1	CASSRDQGGDTQYF	TGCGCCAGCAGCCGGGACCAGGGGGGAGATACGCAGTATTTT
-	few	TRBJ1-5	TRBV19	CASSERGTSNQPQHF	TGTGCCAGTAGCGAGCGGGGGACTAGCAATCAGCCCCAGCATTTT
TRBD1	-	TRBJ2-7	TRBV6-5	CASSFGTGGTYEQYF	TGTGCCAGCAGTTTCGGGACAGGTGGAACCTACGAGCAGTACTTC
TRBD1	-	TRBJ2-1	TRBV19	CASSRLRDRDYNEQFF	TGTGCCAGTAGTAGACTCCGGGACAGAGACTACAATGAGCAGTTCTTC
-	-	TRBJ2-1	TRBV23-1	CARLGAGINEQFF	TGCGCCCGACTAGGGGCTGGCATCAATGAGCAGTTCTTC
TRBD1	-	TRBJ2-1	TRBV28	CASSFTDRANEQFF	TGTGCCAGCAGTTTTACCGACAGGGCTAATGAGCAGTTCTTC
-	-	TRBJ2-1	TRBV2	CASSASQGAYNEQFF	TGTGCCAGCAGTGCCTCACAGGGTGCCTACAATGAGCAGTTCTTC
TRBD1	-	TRBJ1-1	TRBV10-3	CAIRDGQGTEAFF	TGTGCCATCAGGGATGGACAGGGCACTGAAGCTTTCTTT
-	few	TRBJ1-2	TRBV5-8	CASSPGQPSGGYTF	TGTGCCAGCAGCCCTGGACAGCCAAGTGGTGGCTACACCTTC
TRBD2	-	TRBJ2-1	TRBV29-1	CSVEDLRTSIFQPPDNEQFF	TGCAGCGTTGAAGATCTCCGGACTAGCATTTTCCAACCCCCCGACAATGAGCAGTTCTTC
-	-	TRBJ1-2	TRBV5-8	CASRPRELTPSYTF	TGTGCCAGCAGGCCTCGGGAACTTACACCGTCTTACACCTTC